This entry is about one T cell receptor (beta chain). These data originate in a study of blood T cell repertoires in COVID-19. Measured with immunoSEQ multiplex PCR; TCRdb has only the in-frame clones, and not every one. The table shows over 85,000 clones, with over 60% occurring only once. V shed 5 bases and J 9 bases; nucleotides not matched to a gene: 10. The CDR3 runs to 14 residues. CDR1 and CDR2 (germline): GTSNPN, SVGIG (reference sequence). The sequenced sample was peripheral blood. The gene calls are TRBV30 and TRBJ1-6, with 7 nucleotides matching TRBD1. This TCR came from an elderly woman with acute or convalescent COVID-19. The CDR3 sequence is CAWARWQGGSPLHF. CDR3 nucleotide sequence: TGTGCCTGGGCCCGTTGGCAGGGGGGTTCACCCCTCCACTTT. The full variable domain, rest sourced from reference TRBV30 and TRBJ1-6, is SQTIHQWPATLVQPVGSPLSLECTVEGTSNPNLYWYRQAAGRGLQLLFYSVGIGQISSEVPQNLSASRPQDRQFILSSKKLLLSDSGFYLCAWARWQGGSPLHFGNGTRLTVT.